The 4 T cell receptor beta chains below come from one sample, sequenced in a study of cytomegalovirus exposure and HLA in healthy donors. Sequenced by immunoSEQ multiplex PCR; TCRdb stores in-frame clones only, minus some. Here the sample spans 200,000 to 250,000 clones, around 87% being singletons. Sequencing was carried out using PBMCs. The source is a woman aged 18 to 35 in good health and CMV-seropositive.

This clone has just one count. The rearrangement uses TRBV6-5 and TRBJ2-7, with 9 bases matching TRBD1. From germline, CDR1 is MNHEY and CDR2 SVGAGI. CDR3 length: 15 residues. V lost 6 bases, J lost 5 bases, and 11 bases stayed unmatched. CDR3 in DNA: TGTGCCAGCAGGACCGGGACAGGGAAGTCGAACGAGCAGTACTTC. As protein: CASRTGTGKSNEQYF.

V gene TRBV2 combines with J gene TRBJ2-3; 10 nucleotides line up with TRBD1. The CDR3 totals 16 residues. V shed 5 bases and J 4 bases; nucleotides not matched to a gene: 9. Per germline, CDR1 SNHLY and CDR2 FYNNEI. This CDR3 reads CASSPLGTGVSDTQYF. Written as DNA, the CDR3 is TGTGCCAGCAGTCCCCTAGGGACAGGGGTATCAGATACGCAGTATTTT.

This rearrangement joins TRBV28 to TRBJ2-7; D not resolved. The CDR3 sequence is 16 residues long. The V end was cut by 6 bases, the J end by 0 bases, with 18 bases between. CDR1 and CDR2 (germline): MDHEN, SYDVKM. CDR3 loop: CASSPLGDFNSYEQYF. In DNA form, the CDR3 reads TGTGCCAGCAGCCCTCTCGGAGACTTTAACTCCTACGAGCAGTACTTC.

This chain uses TRBV27 with TRBJ2-5; 7 bases are shared with TRBD2. The V gene's germline CDR1 is MNHEY and CDR2 SMNVEV (reference sequence). The CDR3 covers 14 residues. Trimming at V came to 8 bases and at J to 5 bases, leaving 11 bases not matched to a gene. The CDR3 region has the DNA TGTGCCAGCTCTTCGGAGGGAGGGTCGGAGACCCAGTACTTC. Its protein is CASSSEGGSETQYF.